This T cell receptor (beta chain) was sequenced in a study of post-analysis software for immune sequencing data. Study-level points and caveats: Roughly 5 TRBV segments occurring more often in patients than controls included TRBV5-6, TRBV5-1 and TRBV20-1.

Regarding this clonotype: Its antigen is as yet unknown.

V lost 6 bases, J lost 4 bases, and 18 bases lay in between. Germline V CDR1 and CDR2: MNHEY, SVGAGI. The CDR3 totals 15 residues. Unique-molecular-identifier-tagged TCR beta cDNA libraries were used. From the PCR reads, TCRdb called clonotypes with MiXCR, one entry per CDR3 protein. The data hold approximately 180,000 distinct CDR3 sequences, with roughly 30% observed a single time. This receptor was identified in a girl aged 5-17 years with multiple sclerosis. This rearrangement joins TRBV6-5 to TRBJ1-2, with D possibly being TRBD1 (6 bases). The sequenced sample was blood. CDR3: CASRHRDGAGYGYTF. The CDR3 coding sequence is TGTGCCAGCAGACACAGGGACGGGGCTGGCTATGGCTACACCTTC.